This T cell receptor (beta chain) was sequenced in a study of cytomegalovirus exposure and HLA in healthy donors. Details on this clone: As yet, its antigen is unknown.

PCR employed 60 Vbeta and 13 Jbeta primers. TCRdb's table, derived via immunoSEQ multiplex PCR, lists solely in-frame clones and lacks some. Among 100,000 to 150,000 clones listed, roughly 72% were seen once. Whole-study results and caveats: Sequencing depth roughly uniform across donors was assumed in presence/absence analyses. On later analysis, the bulk of CMV-associated TCR beta chains appeared to be HLA-restricted.

Germline lookup yields CDR1 LGHNA and CDR2 YSLEER. With V trimmed by 2 bases and J by 4 bases, 6 bases remained unmatched. The CDR3 runs 15 residues. The sequenced sample was PBMCs. The chain joins TRBV4-3 to TRBJ2-7; TRBD1 matches at 9 bases. The TCR comes from a male donor in good health and CMV-seronegative. DNA for the CDR3: TGCGCCAGCAGCCAAAGGACAGGGGCGCGGTACGAGCAGTACTTC. Residues: CASSQRTGARYEQYF.